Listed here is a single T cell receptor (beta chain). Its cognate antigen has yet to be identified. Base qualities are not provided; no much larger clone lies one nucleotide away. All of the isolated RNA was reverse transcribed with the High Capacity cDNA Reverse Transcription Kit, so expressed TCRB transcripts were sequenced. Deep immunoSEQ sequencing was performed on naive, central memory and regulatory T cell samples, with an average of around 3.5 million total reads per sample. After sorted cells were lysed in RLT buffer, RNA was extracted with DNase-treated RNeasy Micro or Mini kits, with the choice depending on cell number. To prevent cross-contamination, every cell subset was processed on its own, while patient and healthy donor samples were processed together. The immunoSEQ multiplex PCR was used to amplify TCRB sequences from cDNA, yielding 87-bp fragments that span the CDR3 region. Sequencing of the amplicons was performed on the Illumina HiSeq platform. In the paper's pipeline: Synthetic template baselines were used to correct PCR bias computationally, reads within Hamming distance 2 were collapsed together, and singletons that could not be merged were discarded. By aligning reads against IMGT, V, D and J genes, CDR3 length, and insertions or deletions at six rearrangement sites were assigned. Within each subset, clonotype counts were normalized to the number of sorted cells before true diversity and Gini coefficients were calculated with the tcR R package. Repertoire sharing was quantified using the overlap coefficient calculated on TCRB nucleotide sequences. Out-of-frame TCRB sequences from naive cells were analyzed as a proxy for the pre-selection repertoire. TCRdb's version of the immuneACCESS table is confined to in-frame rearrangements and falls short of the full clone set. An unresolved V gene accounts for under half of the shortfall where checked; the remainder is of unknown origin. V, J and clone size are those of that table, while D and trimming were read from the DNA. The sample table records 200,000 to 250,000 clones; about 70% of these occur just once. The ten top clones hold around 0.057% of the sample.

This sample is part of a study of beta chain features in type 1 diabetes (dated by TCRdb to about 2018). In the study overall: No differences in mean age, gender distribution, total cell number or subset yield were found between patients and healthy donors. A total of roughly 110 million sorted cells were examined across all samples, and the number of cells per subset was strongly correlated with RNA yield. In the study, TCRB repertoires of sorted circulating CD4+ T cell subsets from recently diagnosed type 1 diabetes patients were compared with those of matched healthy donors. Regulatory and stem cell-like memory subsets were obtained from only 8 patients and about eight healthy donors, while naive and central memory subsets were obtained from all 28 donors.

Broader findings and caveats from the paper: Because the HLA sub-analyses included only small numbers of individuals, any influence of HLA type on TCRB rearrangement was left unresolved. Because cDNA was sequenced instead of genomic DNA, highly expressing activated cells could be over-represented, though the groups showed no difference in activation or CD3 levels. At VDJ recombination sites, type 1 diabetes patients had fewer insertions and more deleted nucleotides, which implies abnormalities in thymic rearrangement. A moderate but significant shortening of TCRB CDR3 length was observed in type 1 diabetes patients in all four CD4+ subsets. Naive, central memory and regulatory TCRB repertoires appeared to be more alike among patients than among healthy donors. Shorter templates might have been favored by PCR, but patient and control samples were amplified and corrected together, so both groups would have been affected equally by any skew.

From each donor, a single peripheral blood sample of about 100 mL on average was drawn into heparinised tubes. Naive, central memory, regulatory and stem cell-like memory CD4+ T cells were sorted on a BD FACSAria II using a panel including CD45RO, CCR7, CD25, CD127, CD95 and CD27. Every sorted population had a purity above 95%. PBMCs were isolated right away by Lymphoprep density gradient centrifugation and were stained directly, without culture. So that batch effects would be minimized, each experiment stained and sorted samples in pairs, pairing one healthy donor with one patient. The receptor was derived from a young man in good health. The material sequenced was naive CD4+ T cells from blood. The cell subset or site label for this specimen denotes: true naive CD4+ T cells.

The CDR3 here reads CASSLWTGVIQPQHF. The nucleotides are TGTGCCAGCAGCCTCTGGACAGGGGTTATTCAGCCCCAGCATTTT. Recombination linked TRBV7-9 to TRBJ1-5, with TRBD1 matching 9 junction bases. The germline V gene (reference sequence) specifies SEHNR as CDR1 and FQNEAQ as CDR2. Trimmed from V: 5 bases; trimmed from J: 6 bases; junction bases lacking a gene match: 8. Its CDR3 holds 15 amino acids, cysteine through phenylalanine. Just CDR3 DNA is preserved here, 45 bases in frame from base 1.